The source of this TCR beta chain is a study of cytomegalovirus exposure and HLA in healthy donors. The PCR employed 60 Vbeta primers together with 13 Jbeta primers. Here immunoSEQ multiplex PCR was the method, and the copy in TCRdb shows in-frame clones only, minus some. Counted here are about 150,000 clones, around 72% occurring once; the ten biggest clones make up 2.1%. A word on this clone: Its antigen is unidentified. This sample also contains other DNA sequences that code for the same CDR3.

Whole-study results and caveats: Later work associated around 18,000 TCR beta sequences with HLA alleles at 0.05 false discovery rate.

The CDR3 extends over 12 amino acids. V gave up 0 bases and J gave up 5 bases, with 5 bases separating them. From germline, CDR1 is SGHRS and CDR2 YFSETQ. The material sequenced was PBMCs. The sequence derives from a man aged 35-49 years in good health and CMV-seronegative. The chain couples TRBV5-1 to TRBJ2-5; D ambiguous. CDR3 bases: TGCGCCAGCAGCTTGGCCCGGGAGACCCAGTACTTC. This gives the protein CASSLARETQYF.